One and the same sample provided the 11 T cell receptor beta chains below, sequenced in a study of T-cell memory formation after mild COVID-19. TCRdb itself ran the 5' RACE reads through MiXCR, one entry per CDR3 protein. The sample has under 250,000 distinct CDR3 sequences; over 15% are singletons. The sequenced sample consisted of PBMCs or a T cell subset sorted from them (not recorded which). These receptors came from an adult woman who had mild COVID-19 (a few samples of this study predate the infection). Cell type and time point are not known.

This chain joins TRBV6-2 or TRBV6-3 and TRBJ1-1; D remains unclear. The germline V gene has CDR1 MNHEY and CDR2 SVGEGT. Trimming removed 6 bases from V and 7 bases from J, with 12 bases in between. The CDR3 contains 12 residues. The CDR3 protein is CASSLQLSEAFF. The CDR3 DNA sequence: TGTGCCAGCAGCCTACAACTCAGTGAAGCTTTCTTT.

The CDR3 coding sequence is TGCAGCGTCGACAGGGGGCAGGCAGATACGCAGTATTTT. Its protein is CSVDRGQADTQYF. This chain joins TRBV29-1 and TRBJ2-3; 10 bases match TRBD1. The length of the CDR3 is 13 residues. Germline CDR1 SQVTM, CDR2 ANQGSEA. V lost 6 bases, J lost 4 bases, and 4 bases stayed unmatched.

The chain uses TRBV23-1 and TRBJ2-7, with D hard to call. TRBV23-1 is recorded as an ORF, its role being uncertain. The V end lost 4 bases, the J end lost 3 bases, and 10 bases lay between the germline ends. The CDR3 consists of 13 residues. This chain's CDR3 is CASSPGTRYEQYF. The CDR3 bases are TGCGCCAGCAGTCCCGGAACCCGCTACGAGCAGTACTTC.

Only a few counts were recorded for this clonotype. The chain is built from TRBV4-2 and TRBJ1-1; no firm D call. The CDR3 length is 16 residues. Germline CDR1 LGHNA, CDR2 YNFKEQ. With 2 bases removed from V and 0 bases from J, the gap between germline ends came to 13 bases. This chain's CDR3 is CASSQISRRVNTEAFF. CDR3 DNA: TGTGCCAGCAGCCAAATCTCCAGACGGGTGAACACTGAAGCTTTCTTT.

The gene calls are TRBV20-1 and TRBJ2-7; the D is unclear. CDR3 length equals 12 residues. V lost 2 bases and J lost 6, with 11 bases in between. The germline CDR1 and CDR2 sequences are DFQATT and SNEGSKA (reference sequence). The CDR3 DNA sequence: TGCAGTGCTAGACCGGGCGCTGGCGAGCAGTACTTC. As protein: CSARPGAGEQYF.

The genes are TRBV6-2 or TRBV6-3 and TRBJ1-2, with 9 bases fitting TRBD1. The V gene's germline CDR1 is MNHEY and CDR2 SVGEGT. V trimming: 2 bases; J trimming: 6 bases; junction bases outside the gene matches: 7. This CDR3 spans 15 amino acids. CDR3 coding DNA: TGTGCCAGCAGTTACGGCGGACAGGGGTCAAATGGCTACACCTTC. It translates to CASSYGGQGSNGYTF.

CDR3 loop: CAWRNRGQGDNQPQHF. CDR3 in DNA: TGTGCCTGGAGGAATCGAGGACAGGGGGACAATCAGCCCCAGCATTTT. The rearrangement uses TRBV30 and TRBJ1-5, with 10 positions matching TRBD1. The CDR3 is 16 residues long. V was clipped by 3 bases and J by 3 bases; unmatched bases: 8. The germline V gene has CDR1 GTSNPN and CDR2 SVGIG (reference sequence).

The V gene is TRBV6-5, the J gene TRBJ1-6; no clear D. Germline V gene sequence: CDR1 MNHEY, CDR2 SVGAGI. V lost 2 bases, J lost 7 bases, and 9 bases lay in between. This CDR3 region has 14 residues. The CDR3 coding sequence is TGTGCCAGCAGTTACGGCAACAGCAATTCACCCCTCCACTTT. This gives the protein CASSYGNSNSPLHF.

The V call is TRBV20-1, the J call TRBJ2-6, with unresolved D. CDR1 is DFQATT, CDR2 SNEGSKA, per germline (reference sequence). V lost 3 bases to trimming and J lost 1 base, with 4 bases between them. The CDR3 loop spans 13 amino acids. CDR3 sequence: CSARQSGANVLTF. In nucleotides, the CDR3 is TGCAGTGCTAGGCAATCTGGGGCCAACGTCCTGACTTTC.

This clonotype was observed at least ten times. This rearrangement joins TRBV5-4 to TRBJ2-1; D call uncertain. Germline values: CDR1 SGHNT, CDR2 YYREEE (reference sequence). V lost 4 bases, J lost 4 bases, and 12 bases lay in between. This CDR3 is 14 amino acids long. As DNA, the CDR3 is TGTGCCAGCAGCCCAGAAGCGATATACAATGAGCAGTTCTTC. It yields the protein CASSPEAIYNEQFF.

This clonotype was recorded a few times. CDR3 region: CASSFPAGTSTDTQYF. The CDR3 DNA reads as TGCGCCAGCAGCTTTCCCGCCGGGACTAGCACAGATACGCAGTATTTT. The gene calls are TRBV5-1 and TRBJ2-3; tentative D call: TRBD2 (6 bases). Germline values: CDR1 SGHRS, CDR2 YFSETQ. The CDR3 extends over 16 amino acids. The V and J ends lost 2 bases and 0 bases respectively, with 13 bases between them.